The present T cell receptor (beta chain) was sequenced within a study of shared clonotypes between healthy human individuals. This clone was observed a handful of times. Here immunoSEQ multiplex PCR was the method, and the copy in TCRdb shows in-frame clones only, minus some. Counted here are about 710,000 clones, 60% to 75% occurring once; the ten biggest clones make up 1.5% to 2%. CDR1 MDHEN and CDR2 SYDVKM come from the germline V gene. The CDR3 sequence is 15 residues long. J was trimmed by 2 bases and V by 8 bases; bases with no gene match: 9. V and J are TRBV28 and TRBJ1-5, with 7 bases that match TRBD1. The clonotype was recovered from a woman aged 25 to 39 in good health. Sequencing was performed on memory CD4+ T cells sorted from blood. Subset in this sample: CD45RA-negative fraction. CDR3 region: CASLWGQIGNQPQHF. CDR3 nucleotide sequence: TGTGCCAGCCTCTGGGGACAGATCGGCAATCAGCCCCAGCATTTT.